The 16 T cell receptor beta chains below all came from one sample that was sequenced in a study of T cells expressing NK-cell markers. TCRdb reanalyzed the 5' RACE reads and collapses them to one entry per CDR3 protein, without DNA. The sample data list 350,000 to 450,000 distinct CDR3 sequences. The sequencing sample was made of blood T cells: a sorted CD56 or NKG2C T cell subset, CD4+ or CD8+ T cells, or bulk PBMC T cells (not recorded which). The receptors were sampled from a man aged 18-75 years in good health.

The rearrangement uses TRBV7-7 and TRBJ2-2. This CDR3 has 13 residues. CDR1 SSHAT and CDR2 FNYEAQ come from the germline V gene (reference sequence). Here the CDR3 reads CASSLSDRGELFF.

The rearrangement uses TRBV7-3 and TRBJ2-7; the TCRdb D gene call, TRBD1, has no DNA to confirm it. This CDR3 spans 15 amino acids. The germline gives CDR1 SGHTA, CDR2 FQGTGA. CDR3 residues: CASSPQGALGYEQYF.

The genes are TRBV7-9 and TRBJ2-1; without DNA, the TCRdb call of TRBD1 cannot be checked. This CDR3 is 14 amino acids long. Per the germline V gene, CDR1 is SEHNR and CDR2 is FQNEAQ (reference sequence). The CDR3 is CASSFGGGYGEQFF.

This chain connects TRBV7-3 to TRBJ2-1; TCRdb selects TRBD2, and the lack of DNA leaves this call unchecked. Germline V gene sequence: CDR1 SGHTA, CDR2 FQGTGA. The CDR3 consists of 13 residues. The CDR3: CASSRGGMNEQFF.

The chain joins TRBV28 to TRBJ1-1; TCRdb indicates TRBD1, and absent DNA this call remains unverified. The germline gives CDR1 MDHEN, CDR2 SYDVKM. The CDR3 runs to 15 residues. The CDR3 protein is CASRSRGRTTTEAFF. Looking up the rest from reference TRBV28 and TRBJ1-1 gives the full variable domain: DVKVTQSSRYLVKRTGEKVFLECVQDMDHENMFWYRQDPGLGLRLIYFSYDVKMKEKGDIPEGYSVSREKKERFSLILESASTNQTSMYLCASRSRGRTTTEAFFGQGTRLTVV.

The gene calls are TRBV20-1 and TRBJ1-4; with no DNA, the TCRdb D assignment of TRBD1 cannot be verified. The CDR3 totals 14 residues. Looked up from germline, CDR1 is DFQATT and CDR2 is SNEGSKA (reference sequence). CDR3 residues: CSAVRGQLNEKLFF.

The gene calls are TRBV19 and TRBJ1-5; TCRdb's D gene call, TRBD1, goes unchecked for lack of DNA. Germline CDR1 is LNHDA and CDR2 is SQIVND (reference sequence). This CDR3 is built from 15 residues. Here the CDR3 reads CASTQTGASNQPQHF.

This chain joins TRBV5-1 and TRBJ1-4. Germline assignment: CDR1 SGHRS and CDR2 YFSETQ. The CDR3 is made up of 16 amino acids. The CDR3 sequence: CASSLESGLRNEKLFF. The whole variable domain, filled in from reference TRBV5-1 and TRBJ1-4, reads KAGVTQTPRYLIKTRGQQVTLSCSPISGHRSVSWYQQTPGQGLQFLFEYFSETQRNKGNFPGRFSGRQFSNSRSEMNVSTLELGDSALYLCASSLESGLRNEKLFFGSGTQLSVL.

The J gene is TRBJ1-1, the V gene TRBV19. The CDR3 is 13 amino acids. Per the germline V gene, CDR1 is LNHDA and CDR2 is SQIVND (reference sequence). The CDR3 loop reads CASRGERASEAFF.

This rearrangement joins TRBV9 to TRBJ2-1. CDR1 is SGDLS, CDR2 YYNGEE, per germline. The CDR3 runs 16 residues. CDR3: CASSVVGMSTHNEQFF. The variable domain in full, completed from reference TRBV9 and TRBJ2-1, reads DSGVTQTPKHLITATGQRVTLRCSPRSGDLSVYWYQQSLDQGLQFLIQYYNGEERAKGNILERFSAQQFPDLHSELNLSSLELGDSALYFCASSVVGMSTHNEQFFGPGTRLTVL.

This chain joins TRBV10-3 and TRBJ2-7; TCRdb reports TRBD1, a call that lacks DNA to check it against. The CDR3 covers 15 residues. CDR1 and CDR2 (germline): ENHRY, SYGVKD. The CDR3 loop is CAARTGPNPSYEQYF.

This sequence joins TRBV29-1 and TRBJ2-1; the D gene TCRdb calls, TRBD1, cannot be checked with no DNA. CDR1 is SQVTM and CDR2 is ANQGSEA in the germline V gene. CDR3 length: 14 residues. CDR3 region: CSVGNWDTRNEQFF.

The rearrangement joins TRBV6-1 to TRBJ2-6; as DNA is missing, the TRBD1 call by TCRdb cannot be tested. This CDR3 has 18 amino acids. Germline V gene sequence: CDR1 MNHNS, CDR2 SASEGT. The CDR3 sequence: CASSPLARGLYGANVLTF.

V usage is TRBV6-1 and J usage is TRBJ2-1. The CDR3 has 14 residues. Germline V gives CDR1 MNHNS, CDR2 SASEGT. CDR3: CASTPMVGSNEQFF.

The chain recombines TRBV7-9 with TRBJ2-5. This CDR3 comprises 13 residues. CDR1 and CDR2 from the germline V gene are SEHNR and FQNEAQ (reference sequence). The CDR3 spells CASSTRSQETQYF.

This rearrangement joins TRBV7-2 to TRBJ2-3. Germline-derived CDR1 and CDR2 are SGHTA and FQGNSA. This CDR3 region has 14 residues. CDR3: CASSLGGILDTQYF.